This is a list of T cell receptor beta chains from one sample in a study of blood T cell repertoires in COVID-19. Method: immunoSEQ multiplex PCR; TCRdb's copy keeps in-frame clones and lacks some. The table lists 450,000 to 500,000 clones, 88% of them singletons. Sequenced sample: PBMCs or T cells enriched from blood (not recorded which). The receptors were gathered from a woman aged 55-69 years who had recovered from COVID-19. Each CDR3 is given with its conserved first and last residue. The order of the fields is V gene, CDR3 protein.

>TRBV30
CAWIPLTGVGYTF
>TRBV27
CASRRTGFHEQYF
>TRBV30
CAWSPRTETATNEKLFF
>TRBV6-5
CASSYSKGGHQPQHF
>TRBV2
CASRPSGNQPQHF
>TRBV5-1
CASSRSYNEQFF
>TRBV6-5
CASSSVGDENEKLFF
>TRBV2
CASSQATGTEAFF
>TRBV2
CASSELASGNQPQHF
>TRBV4-1
CASSQDAGAYNEQFF
>TRBV7-2
CASTSGRSSYNEQFF
>TRBV12-5
CASGPLGELFF
>TRBV6-6
CASSDPGQDYGYTF
>TRBV7-2
CASSFPVAGDSGNTIYF
>TRBV30
CAWSVRRTGNSPLHF
>TRBV12-3/TRBV12-4
CASSWVGYGYTF
>TRBV4-1
CASSQDPVFYGYTF
>TRBV4-1
CASSQSGVKGNEQFF
>TRBV5-4
CASSSRQGSNYGYTF
>TRBV10-3
CATSGTSGGTSTDTQYF
>TRBV10-1
CASSALRGTAEAFF
>TRBV27
CASRDSYSNQPQHF
>TRBV10-2
CASSALQGYTDTQYF
>TRBV6-4
CASSAAAGGAYEQYF
>TRBV6-5
CASSKDTNTEAFF
>TRBV9
CASSVTGTGNTIYF
>TRBV4-1
CASSQVVPGGADTQYF
>TRBV27
CASSLSGRGSGYTF
>TRBV4-2
CASSQDDGGATDTQYF
>TRBV28
CASSPFGGGDTEAFF
>TRBV4-2
CASSQDSGWDTEAFF
>TRBV12-3/TRBV12-4
CASSLVGGIRRYF
>TRBV5-1
CASSWAHTGELFF
>TRBV7-2
CASSFDSNYGYTF
>TRBV5-1
CASSLESGSLGTDTQYF
>TRBV2
CASRMNRGSNEKLFF
>TRBV11-2
CASSLDLDYEQYF
>TRBV3-1/TRBV3-2
CASSQALAGGPGELFF
>TRBV5-5
CASSLGDRGLQETQYF
>TRBV7-9
CASSSGTGSGELFF
>TRBV5-1
CASSLVDTEKLFF
>TRBV14
CARRLRDCAPESSGNTIYF
>TRBV27
CASSLEQGTYTYNEQFF
>TRBV19
CASIPTGSDEKLFF
>TRBV5-1
CASSLGTSLSTDTQYF
>TRBV11-2
CASSRGQDNSPLHF
>TRBV11-2
CASSLVRAPGDSPLHF
>TRBV2
CATPTGVAGGSPYNEQFF
>TRBV7-8
CASSLARGGITYNEQFF
>TRBV2
CASRGQGGGYTF
>TRBV7-2
CASSIQLAGDYNEQFF
>TRBV2
CASSEGGDFQPQHF
>TRBV5-4
CASSFLAGGANEQFF
>TRBV4-1
CASSQVAGSNEDTQYF
>TRBV6-5
CASRKRTGGDGEAFF
>TRBV5-1
CASSPKGTGGTEAFF
>TRBV5-1
CASNGGGTDTQYF
>TRBV20-1
CSASPGESNYGYTF
>TRBV12-5
CARRPGTGGGPDCDTEAFF